This T cell receptor (beta chain) was captured by sequencing in a study of identifying expanded T cells in peripheral blood. During the collection period, no donor immune events like infections were recorded. Repertoires were generated with immunoSEQ multiplex PCR, while TCRdb's copy carries only in-frame clones and drops some. The table includes about 100,000 clones, approximately 88% detected once. Findings of the study overall: Across healthy donors, higher total template counts meant significantly greater approximately two-week count variance.

Deletions cut 7 bases from V and 1 base from J, with 10 bases between. The CDR3 sequence is 13 residues long. Looked up from germline, CDR1 is SEHNR and CDR2 is FQNEAQ (reference sequence). About this clone itself: The antigen is unknown.

The TCR comes from a person aged 18 to 75 in good health. The chain has TRBV7-9 and TRBJ1-1, with D possibly being TRBD1 (5 bases). The sequencing sample was made of blood. The CDR3 nucleotides are TGTGCCAGCACCCACGACAGGAACACTGAAGCTTTCTTT. Residues: CASTHDRNTEAFF.